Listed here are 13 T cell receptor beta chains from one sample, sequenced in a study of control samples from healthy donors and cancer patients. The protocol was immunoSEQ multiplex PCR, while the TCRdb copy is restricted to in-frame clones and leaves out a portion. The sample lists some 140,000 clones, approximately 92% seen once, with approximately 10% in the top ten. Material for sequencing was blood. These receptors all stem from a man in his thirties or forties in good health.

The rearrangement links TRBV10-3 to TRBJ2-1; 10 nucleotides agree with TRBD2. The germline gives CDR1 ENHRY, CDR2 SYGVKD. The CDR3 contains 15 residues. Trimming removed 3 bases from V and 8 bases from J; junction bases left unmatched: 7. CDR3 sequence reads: CAISDPSGSLYEQFF. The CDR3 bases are TGTGCCATCAGTGACCCTAGCGGGAGTTTGTATGAGCAGTTCTTC.

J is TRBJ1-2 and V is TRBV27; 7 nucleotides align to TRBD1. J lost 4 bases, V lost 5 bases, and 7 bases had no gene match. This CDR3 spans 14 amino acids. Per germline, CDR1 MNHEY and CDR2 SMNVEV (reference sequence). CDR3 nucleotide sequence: TGTGCCAGCAGTCCTCAGGGGGTGGGCTATGGCTACACCTTC. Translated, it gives CASSPQGVGYGYTF.

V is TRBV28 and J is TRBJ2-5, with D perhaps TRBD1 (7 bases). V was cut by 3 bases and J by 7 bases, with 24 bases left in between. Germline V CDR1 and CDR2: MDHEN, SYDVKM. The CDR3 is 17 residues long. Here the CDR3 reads CASSFHQGVRGVGTQYF. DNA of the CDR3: TGTGCCAGCAGTTTCCATCAGGGGGTCAGGGGGGTCGGGACCCAGTACTTC.

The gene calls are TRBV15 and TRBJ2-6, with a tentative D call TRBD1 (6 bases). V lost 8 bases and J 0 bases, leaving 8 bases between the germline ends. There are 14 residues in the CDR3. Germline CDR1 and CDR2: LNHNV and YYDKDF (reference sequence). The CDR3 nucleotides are TGTGCCACCGCCAGGGGCTCTGGGGCCAACGTCCTGACTTTC. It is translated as CATARGSGANVLTF.

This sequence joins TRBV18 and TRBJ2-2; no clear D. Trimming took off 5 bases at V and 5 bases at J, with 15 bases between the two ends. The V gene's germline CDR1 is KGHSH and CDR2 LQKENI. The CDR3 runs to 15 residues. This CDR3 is CASSVQDPSTGELFF. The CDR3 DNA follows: TGTGCCAGCTCAGTTCAAGACCCTTCTACCGGGGAGCTGTTTTTT.

CDR3 residues: CASSPGQGRNTIYF. In DNA form, the CDR3 reads TGTGCCAGTAGCCCGGGACAGGGAAGGAACACCATATATTTT. This chain joins TRBV19 and TRBJ1-3; 9 bases are shared with TRBD1. There are 14 residues in the CDR3. Looked up from germline, CDR1 is LNHDA and CDR2 is SQIVND (reference sequence). V lost 6 bases to trimming and J lost 7 bases; unmatched junction nucleotides: 7.

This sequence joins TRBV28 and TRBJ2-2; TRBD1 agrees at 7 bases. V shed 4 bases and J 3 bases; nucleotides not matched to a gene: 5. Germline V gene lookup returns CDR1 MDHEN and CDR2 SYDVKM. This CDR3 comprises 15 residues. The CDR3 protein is CASSSTGLYTGELFF. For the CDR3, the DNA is TGTGCCAGCAGTTCGACAGGGTTATACACCGGGGAGCTGTTTTTT.

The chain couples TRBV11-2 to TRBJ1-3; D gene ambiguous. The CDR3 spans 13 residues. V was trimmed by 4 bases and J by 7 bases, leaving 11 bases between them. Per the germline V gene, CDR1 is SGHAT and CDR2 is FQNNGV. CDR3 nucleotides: TGTGCCAGCAGCTCGAGGGCGCGGAACACCATATATTTT. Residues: CASSSRARNTIYF.

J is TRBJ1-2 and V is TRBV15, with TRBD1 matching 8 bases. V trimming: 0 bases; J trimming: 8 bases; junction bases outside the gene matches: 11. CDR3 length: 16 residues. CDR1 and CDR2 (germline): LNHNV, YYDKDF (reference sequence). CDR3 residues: CATSRDSLDRVGGYTF. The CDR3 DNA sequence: TGTGCCACCAGCAGAGATTCCCTGGACAGGGTCGGGGGCTACACCTTC. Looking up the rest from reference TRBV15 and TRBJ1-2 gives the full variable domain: DAMVIQNPRYQVTQFGKPVTLSCSQTLNHNVMYWYQQKSSQAPKLLFHYYDKDFNNEADTPDNFQSRRPNTSFCFLDIRSPGLGDTAMYLCATSRDSLDRVGGYTFGSGTRLTVV.

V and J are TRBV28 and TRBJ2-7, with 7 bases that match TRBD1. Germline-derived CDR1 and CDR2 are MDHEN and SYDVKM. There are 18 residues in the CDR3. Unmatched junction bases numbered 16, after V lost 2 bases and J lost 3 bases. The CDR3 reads CASSLPQLTTGSFYEQYF. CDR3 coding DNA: TGTGCCAGCAGTTTACCCCAACTAACGACAGGGTCCTTCTACGAGCAGTACTTC.

The CDR3 protein is CASSTGASSYEQYF. The CDR3 DNA follows: TGTGCCAGCAGTACAGGGGCTAGCTCCTACGAGCAGTACTTC. The chain has TRBV2 and TRBJ2-7, with 7 positions matching TRBD1. The ends lost 5 bases at V and 0 bases at J; junction bases unmatched: 4. Germline loops: CDR1 SNHLY, CDR2 FYNNEI. The CDR3 has 14 amino acids. The full variable domain, in which reference TRBV2 and TRBJ2-7 provide the parts outside the CDR3, is EPEVTQTPSHQVTQMGQEVILRCVPISNHLYFYWYRQILGQKVEFLVSFYNNEISEKSEIFDDQFSVERPDGSNFTLKIRSTKLEDSAMYFCASSTGASSYEQYFGPGTRLTVT.

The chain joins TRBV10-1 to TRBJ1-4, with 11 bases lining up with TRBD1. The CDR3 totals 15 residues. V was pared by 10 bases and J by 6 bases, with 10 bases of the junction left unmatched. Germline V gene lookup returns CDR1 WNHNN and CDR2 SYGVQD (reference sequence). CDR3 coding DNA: TGCGCCATCTCACTACCGGGACAGGGGGATGAAAAACTGTTTTTT. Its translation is CAISLPGQGDEKLFF.

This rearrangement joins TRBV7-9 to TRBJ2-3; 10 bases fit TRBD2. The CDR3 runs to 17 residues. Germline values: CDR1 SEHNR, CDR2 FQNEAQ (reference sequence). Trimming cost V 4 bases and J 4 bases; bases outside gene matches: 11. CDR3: CASSSRGLAGASDTQYF. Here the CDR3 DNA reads TGTGCCAGCAGCTCCAGAGGCCTAGCGGGAGCCTCAGATACGCAGTATTTT.